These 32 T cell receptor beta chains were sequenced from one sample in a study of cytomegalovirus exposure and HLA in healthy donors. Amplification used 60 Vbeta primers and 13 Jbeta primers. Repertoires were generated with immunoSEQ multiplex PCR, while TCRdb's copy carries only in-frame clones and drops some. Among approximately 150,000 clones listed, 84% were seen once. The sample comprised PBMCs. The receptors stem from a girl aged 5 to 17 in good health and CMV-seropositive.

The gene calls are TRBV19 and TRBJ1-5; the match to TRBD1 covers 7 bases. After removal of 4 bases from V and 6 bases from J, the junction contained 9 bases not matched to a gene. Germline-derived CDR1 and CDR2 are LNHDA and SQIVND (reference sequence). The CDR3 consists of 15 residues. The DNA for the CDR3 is TGTGCCAGTAGTAAACTTGACAGGGATGCTCAGCCCCAGCATTTT. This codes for CASSKLDRDAQPQHF.

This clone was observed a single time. Here the CDR3 reads CASRRSGTGNPTRGYTF. The CDR3 coding sequence is TGTGCAAGTCGCCGATCCGGGACAGGGAATCCCACGCGTGGCTACACCTTC. The chain recombines TRBV12-2 with TRBJ1-2; the tabulated D call, TRBD1, remains unverified against the DNA. TRBV12-2 is noted as a pseudogene. The CDR3 runs 17 residues.

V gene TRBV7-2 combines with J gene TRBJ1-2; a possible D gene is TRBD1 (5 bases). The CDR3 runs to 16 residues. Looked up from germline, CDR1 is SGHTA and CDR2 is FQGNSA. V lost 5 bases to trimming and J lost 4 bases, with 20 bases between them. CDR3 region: CASSQPRGGGGYGYTF. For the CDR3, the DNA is TGTGCCAGCAGCCAACCCCGTGGGGGGGGAGGCTATGGCTACACCTTC. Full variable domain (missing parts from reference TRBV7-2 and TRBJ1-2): GAGVSQSPSNKVTEKGKDVELRCDPISGHTALYWYRQSLGQGLEFLIYFQGNSAPDKSGLPSDRFSAERTGGSVSTLTIQRTQQEDSAVYLCASSQPRGGGGYGYTFGSGTRLTVV.

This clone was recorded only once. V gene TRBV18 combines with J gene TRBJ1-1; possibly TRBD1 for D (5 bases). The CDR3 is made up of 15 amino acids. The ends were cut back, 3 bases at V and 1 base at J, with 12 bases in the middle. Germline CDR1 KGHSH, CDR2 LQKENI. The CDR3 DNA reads TGTGCCAGCTCACCCCTCGACAGAAAGAACACTGAAGCTTTCTTT. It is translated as CASSPLDRKNTEAFF.

CDR3 sequence reads: CASIDLTWSQETQYF. The CDR3 coding sequence is TGTGCCAGCATTGACCTAACCTGGTCGCAAGAGACCCAGTACTTC. The chain is built from TRBV2 and TRBJ2-5; D remains unclear. Germline V gene sequence: CDR1 SNHLY, CDR2 FYNNEI. This CDR3 comprises 15 residues. Trimming stripped 7 bases from V and 2 bases from J, with 17 bases between.

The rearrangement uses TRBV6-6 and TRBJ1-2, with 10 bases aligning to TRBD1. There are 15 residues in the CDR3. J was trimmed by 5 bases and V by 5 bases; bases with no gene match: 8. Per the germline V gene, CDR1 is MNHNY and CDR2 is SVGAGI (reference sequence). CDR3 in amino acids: CASSGDRGLSYGYTF. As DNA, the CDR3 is TGTGCCAGCAGTGGGGACAGGGGCTTAAGTTATGGCTACACCTTC.

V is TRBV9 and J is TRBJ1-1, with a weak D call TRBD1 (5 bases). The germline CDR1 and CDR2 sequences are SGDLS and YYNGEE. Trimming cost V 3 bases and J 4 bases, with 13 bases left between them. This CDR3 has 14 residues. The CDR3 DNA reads TGTGCCAGCAGCGCCGGTGGGGGGGGCACTGAAGCTTTCTTT. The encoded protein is CASSAGGGGTEAFF.

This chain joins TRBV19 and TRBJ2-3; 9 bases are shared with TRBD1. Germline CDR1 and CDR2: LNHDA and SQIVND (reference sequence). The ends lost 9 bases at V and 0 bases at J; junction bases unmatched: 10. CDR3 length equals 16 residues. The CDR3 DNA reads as TGTGCCAGCAAGGACAGGGGTAAGACTAGCACAGATACGCAGTATTTT. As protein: CASKDRGKTSTDTQYF.

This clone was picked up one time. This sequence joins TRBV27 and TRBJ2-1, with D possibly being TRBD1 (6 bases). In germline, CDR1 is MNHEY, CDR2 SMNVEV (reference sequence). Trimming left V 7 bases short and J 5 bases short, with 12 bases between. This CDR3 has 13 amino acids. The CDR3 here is CASTMGANNEQFF. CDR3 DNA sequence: TGTGCCAGCACGATGGGGGCCAACAATGAGCAGTTCTTC.

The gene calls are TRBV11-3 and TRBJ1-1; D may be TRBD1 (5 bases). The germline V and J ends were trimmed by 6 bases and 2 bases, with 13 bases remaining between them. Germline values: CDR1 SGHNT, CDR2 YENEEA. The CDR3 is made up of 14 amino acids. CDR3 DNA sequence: TGTGCCAGCAGGGATAGGACACCAAACACTGAAGCTTTCTTT. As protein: CASRDRTPNTEAFF.

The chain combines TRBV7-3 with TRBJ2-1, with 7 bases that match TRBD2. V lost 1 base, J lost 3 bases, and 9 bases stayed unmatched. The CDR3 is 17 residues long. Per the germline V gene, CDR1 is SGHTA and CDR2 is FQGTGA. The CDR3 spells CASSLNPAGGNYNEQFF. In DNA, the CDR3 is TGTGCCAGCAGCTTAAACCCCGCCGGGGGGAACTACAATGAGCAGTTCTTC.

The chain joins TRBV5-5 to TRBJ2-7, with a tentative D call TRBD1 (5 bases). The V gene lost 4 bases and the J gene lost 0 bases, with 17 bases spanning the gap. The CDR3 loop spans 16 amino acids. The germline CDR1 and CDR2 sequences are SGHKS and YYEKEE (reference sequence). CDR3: CASSQGGQGPSYEQYF. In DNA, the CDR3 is TGTGCCAGCAGCCAAGGCGGCCAGGGTCCCTCCTACGAGCAGTACTTC. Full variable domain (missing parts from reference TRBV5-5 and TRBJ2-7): DAGVTQSPTHLIKTRGQQVTLRCSPISGHKSVSWYQQVLGQGPQFIFQYYEKEERGRGNFPDRFSARQFPNYSSELNVNALLLGDSALYLCASSQGGQGPSYEQYFGPGTRLTVT.

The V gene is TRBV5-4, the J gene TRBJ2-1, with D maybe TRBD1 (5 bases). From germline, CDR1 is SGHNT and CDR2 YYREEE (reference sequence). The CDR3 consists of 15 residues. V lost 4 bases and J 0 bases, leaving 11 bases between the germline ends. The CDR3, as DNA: TGTGCCAGCAGCCAAGGGGCGAGCTCCTACAATGAGCAGTTCTTC. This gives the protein CASSQGASSYNEQFF.

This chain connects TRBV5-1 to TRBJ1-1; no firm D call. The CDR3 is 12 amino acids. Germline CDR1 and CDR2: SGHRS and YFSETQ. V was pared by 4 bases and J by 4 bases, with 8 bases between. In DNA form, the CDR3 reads TGCGCCAGCAGCCGGGGTCTCACTGAAGCTTTCTTT. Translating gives CASSRGLTEAFF. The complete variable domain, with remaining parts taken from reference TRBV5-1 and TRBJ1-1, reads KAGVTQTPRYLIKTRGQQVTLSCSPISGHRSVSWYQQTPGQGLQFLFEYFSETQRNKGNFPGRFSGRQFSNSRSEMNVSTLELGDSALYLCASSRGLTEAFFGQGTRLTVV.

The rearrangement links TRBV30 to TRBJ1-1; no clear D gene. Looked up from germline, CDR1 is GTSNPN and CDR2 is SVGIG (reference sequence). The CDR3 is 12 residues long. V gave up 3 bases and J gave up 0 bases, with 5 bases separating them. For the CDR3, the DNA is TGTGCCTGGAGACTAATGAACACTGAAGCTTTCTTT. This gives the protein CAWRLMNTEAFF.

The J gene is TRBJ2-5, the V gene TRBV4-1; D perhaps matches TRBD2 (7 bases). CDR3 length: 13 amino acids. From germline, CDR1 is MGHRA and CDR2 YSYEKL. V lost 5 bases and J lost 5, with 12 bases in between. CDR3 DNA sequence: TGCGCCAGCAGCGTGGGGGGGCGGGAGACCCAGTACTTC. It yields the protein CASSVGGRETQYF.

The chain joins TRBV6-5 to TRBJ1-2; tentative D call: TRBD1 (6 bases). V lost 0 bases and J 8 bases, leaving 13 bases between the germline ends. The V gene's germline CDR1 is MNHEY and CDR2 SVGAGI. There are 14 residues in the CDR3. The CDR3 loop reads CASSYSIGGWGYTF. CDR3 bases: TGTGCCAGCAGTTACTCGATAGGGGGTTGGGGCTACACCTTC.

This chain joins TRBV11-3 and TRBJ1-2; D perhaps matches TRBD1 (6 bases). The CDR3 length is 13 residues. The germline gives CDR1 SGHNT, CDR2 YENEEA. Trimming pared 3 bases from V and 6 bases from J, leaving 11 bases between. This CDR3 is CASSFLTGNGYTF. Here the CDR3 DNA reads TGTGCCAGCAGCTTTTTAACAGGGAATGGCTACACCTTC.

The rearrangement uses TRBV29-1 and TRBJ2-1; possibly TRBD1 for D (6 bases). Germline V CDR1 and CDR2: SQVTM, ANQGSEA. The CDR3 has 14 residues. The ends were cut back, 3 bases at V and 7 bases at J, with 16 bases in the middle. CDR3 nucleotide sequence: TGCAGCGTTGACCCTACGGGCAGGGGTAATGAGCAGTTCTTC. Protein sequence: CSVDPTGRGNEQFF.

The CDR3 DNA reads TGTGCCAGCAGTTACGGACTAGCGGGGAGGCCCAGCGAGCAGTACTTC. Its protein is CASSYGLAGRPSEQYF. The chain uses TRBV6-6 and TRBJ2-7; 12 nucleotides match TRBD2. The CDR3 has 16 residues. After removal of 2 bases from V and 6 bases from J, the junction contained 8 bases not matched to a gene. Germline loops: CDR1 MNHNY, CDR2 SVGAGI (reference sequence).

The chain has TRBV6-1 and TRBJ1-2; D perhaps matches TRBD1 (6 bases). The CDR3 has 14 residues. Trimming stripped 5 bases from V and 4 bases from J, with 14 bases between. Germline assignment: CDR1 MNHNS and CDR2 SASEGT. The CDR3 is CASSKEQGSYGYTF. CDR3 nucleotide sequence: TGTGCCAGCAGTAAGGAACAGGGCAGCTATGGCTACACCTTC.

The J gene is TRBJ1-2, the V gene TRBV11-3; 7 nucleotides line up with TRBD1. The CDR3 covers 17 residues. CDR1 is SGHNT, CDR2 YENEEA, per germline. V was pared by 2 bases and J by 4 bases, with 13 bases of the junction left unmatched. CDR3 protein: CASSLSGWWGQSYGYTF. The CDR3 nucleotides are TGTGCCAGCAGCTTATCCGGTTGGTGGGGACAGAGCTATGGCTACACCTTC.

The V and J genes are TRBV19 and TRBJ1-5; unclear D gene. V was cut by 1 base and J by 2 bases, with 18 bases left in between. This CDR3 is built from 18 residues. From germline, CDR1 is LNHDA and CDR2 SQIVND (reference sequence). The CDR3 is CASSIGARGNLGNQPQHF. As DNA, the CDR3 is TGTGCCAGTAGTATAGGAGCCCGAGGGAATCTAGGCAATCAGCCCCAGCATTTT.

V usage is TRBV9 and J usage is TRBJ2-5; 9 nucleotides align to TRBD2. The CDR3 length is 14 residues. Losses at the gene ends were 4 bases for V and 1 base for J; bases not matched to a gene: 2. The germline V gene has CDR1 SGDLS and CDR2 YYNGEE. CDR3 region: CASSFSGGQETQYF. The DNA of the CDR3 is TGTGCCAGCAGCTTTAGCGGGGGCCAAGAGACCCAGTACTTC.

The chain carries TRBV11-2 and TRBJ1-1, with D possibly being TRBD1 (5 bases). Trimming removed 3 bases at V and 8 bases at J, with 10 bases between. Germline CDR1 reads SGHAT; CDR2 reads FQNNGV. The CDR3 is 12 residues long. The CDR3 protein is CASSFHRTEAFF. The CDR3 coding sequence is TGTGCCAGCAGCTTTCACAGGACAGAAGCTTTCTTT. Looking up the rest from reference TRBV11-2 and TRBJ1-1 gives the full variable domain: EAGVAQSPRYKIIEKRQSVAFWCNPISGHATLYWYQQILGQGPKLLIQFQNNGVVDDSQLPKDRFSAERLKGVDSTLKIQPAKLEDSAVYLCASSFHRTEAFFGQGTRLTVV.

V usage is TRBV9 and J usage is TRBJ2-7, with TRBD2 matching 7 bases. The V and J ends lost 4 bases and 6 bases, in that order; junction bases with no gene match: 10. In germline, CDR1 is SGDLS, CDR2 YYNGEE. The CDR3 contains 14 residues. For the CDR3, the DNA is TGTGCCAGCAGCCCGAGCGGGACTTTCAGCGAGCAGTACTTC. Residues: CASSPSGTFSEQYF.

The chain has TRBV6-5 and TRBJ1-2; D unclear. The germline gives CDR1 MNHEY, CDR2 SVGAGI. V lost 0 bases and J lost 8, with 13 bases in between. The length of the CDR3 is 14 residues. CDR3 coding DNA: TGTGCCAGCAGTTACTCGTCGGAGGGAGGGGGCTACACCTTC. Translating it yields CASSYSSEGGGYTF.

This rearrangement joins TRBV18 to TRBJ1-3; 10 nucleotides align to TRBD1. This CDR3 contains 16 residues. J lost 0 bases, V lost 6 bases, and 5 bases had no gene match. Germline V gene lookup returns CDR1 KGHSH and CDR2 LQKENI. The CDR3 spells CASSSGTGDSGNTIYF. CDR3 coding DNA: TGTGCCAGCTCCTCCGGGACAGGGGACTCTGGAAACACCATATATTTT.

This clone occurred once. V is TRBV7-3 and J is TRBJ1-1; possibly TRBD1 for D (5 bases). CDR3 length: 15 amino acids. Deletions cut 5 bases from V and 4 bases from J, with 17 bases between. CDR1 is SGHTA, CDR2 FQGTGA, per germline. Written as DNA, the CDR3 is TGTGCCAGCAGCCAAGGAGGGCTTGGGGGCACTGAAGCTTTCTTT. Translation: CASSQGGLGGTEAFF.

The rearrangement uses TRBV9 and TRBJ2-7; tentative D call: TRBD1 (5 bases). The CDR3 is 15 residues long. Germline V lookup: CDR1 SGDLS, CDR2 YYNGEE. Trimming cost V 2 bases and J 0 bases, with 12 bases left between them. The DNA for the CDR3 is TGTGCCAGCAGCGTTGGACACGGCCGCTCCTACGAGCAGTACTTC. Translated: CASSVGHGRSYEQYF.

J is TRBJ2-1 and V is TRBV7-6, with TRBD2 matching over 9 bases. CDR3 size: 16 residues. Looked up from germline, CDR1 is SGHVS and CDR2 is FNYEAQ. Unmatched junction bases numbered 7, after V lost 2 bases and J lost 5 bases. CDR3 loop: CASSLMGSSGDNEQFF. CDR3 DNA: TGTGCCAGCAGCTTAATGGGGTCTAGCGGGGACAATGAGCAGTTCTTC.

This CDR3 reads CASSPVSSGANVLTF. CDR3 DNA sequence: TGTGCCAGCTCGCCGGTGAGCTCTGGGGCCAACGTCCTGACTTTC. The chain joins TRBV18 to TRBJ2-6; D unclear. V was cut by 6 bases and J by 0 bases, with 9 bases left in between. The CDR3 totals 15 residues. CDR1 and CDR2 (germline): KGHSH, LQKENI.